Listed below are T cell receptor beta chains from one sample, sequenced in a study of breast tumors, draining lymph nodes, adjacent tissues. TCRdb reprocessed the multiplex PCR reads via MiXCR and lists one record per CDR3 protein. The table lists 100,000 or so distinct CDR3 sequences, about 20% of them singletons. The sequenced material came from axillary lymph node tissue. The receptors stem from a female donor with breast cancer. Some clones in this sample may be carry-over from other donors' samples. Both conserved end residues are part of each CDR3. A D gene is named only where the DNA matches it firmly. Rows may omit the clone size; those that give it use once, few, many or a size class.

size	J	V	D	DNA	CDR3
many	TRBJ2-3	TRBV10-3	NA	TGTGCCATCAGCCGCGACAGCCCTGGCACAGATACGCAGTATTTT	CAISRDSPGTDTQYF
many	TRBJ2-5	TRBV5-1	NA	TGCGCCAGCAGTGGTAACTTACGAGGAGGAGAGACCCAGTACTTC	CASSGNLRGGETQYF
NA	TRBJ2-5	TRBV20-1	NA	TGCAGTGCTGGGGCGGAGGGGCATCGGAAAGAGACCCAGTACTTC	CSAGAEGHRKETQYF
NA	TRBJ1-1	TRBV19	NA	TGTGCCAGTAGTATCACCCTGGGACAGAACACTGAAGCTTTCTTT	CASSITLGQNTEAFF
many	TRBJ2-3	TRBV9	TRBD2	TGTGCCAGCAGCGTAGGACATAGCGGGGGATCAGATACGCAGTATTTT	CASSVGHSGGSDTQYF
many	TRBJ2-7	TRBV14	NA	TGTGCCAGCAGCGCATTTAACTCCATGGACCCCTACGAGCAGTACTTC	CASSAFNSMDPYEQYF
NA	TRBJ2-5	TRBV4-2	NA	TGTGCCAGCAGCCGTCAGCCGGGGCCCGCCCGGGAGACCCAGTACTTC	CASSRQPGPARETQYF
many	TRBJ1-3	TRBV19	NA	TGTGCCAGTAGTACGACCGCCTATAGACAGTCTGGAAACACCATATATTTT	CASSTTAYRQSGNTIYF
NA	TRBJ2-5	TRBV19	NA	TGTGCCAGTAGTATCCGAGAGACCCAGCACTTC	CASSIRETQHF
NA	TRBJ2-1	TRBV18	NA	TGTGCCAGCCGTCCCTTTAGAGGCAATGAGCAGTTCTTC	CASRPFRGNEQFF
many	TRBJ2-3	TRBV5-6	NA	TGTGCCAGCAGCTTGGATCCCACCACAGATACGCAGTATTTT	CASSLDPTTDTQYF
many	TRBJ1-6	TRBV10-3	TRBD1	TGTGCCATCAGTCCCGGGACAGGGAATTCACCCCTCCACTTT	CAISPGTGNSPLHF